A single sample is the source of the 6 T cell receptor beta chains below, sequenced in a study of CD8 T cells in ankylosing spondylitis. Their specific antigens are unknown. TCRdb analysed the 5' RACE reads with MiXCR anew, one entry per CDR3 protein. Of roughly 670,000 distinct CDR3 sequences in the sample, 15% to 20% were seen once. Study-level findings and limits: It appeared that ankylosing spondylitis blood was characterized by a TCR beta motif of fewer than ten highly homologous variants.

Source material: blood, either unsorted or a sorted T cell fraction (not recorded which). The receptors shown here come from a male donor with ankylosing spondylitis.

Only a few counts were recorded for this clonotype. This chain joins TRBV5-1 and TRBJ2-1; maybe TRBD2 (6 bases). Trimming took 3 bases from V and 5 from J, leaving 18 bases between them. The CDR3 sequence is 16 residues long. Looked up from germline, CDR1 is SGHRS and CDR2 is YFSETQ. The CDR3 DNA reads TGCGCCAGCAGCTCCCCTAGCGTTCGAGGAAACAATGAGCAGTTCTTC. Translated: CASSSPSVRGNNEQFF. Filled out from reference TRBV5-1 and TRBJ2-1, the complete variable domain reads KAGVTQTPRYLIKTRGQQVTLSCSPISGHRSVSWYQQTPGQGLQFLFEYFSETQRNKGNFPGRFSGRQFSNSRSEMNVSTLELGDSALYLCASSSPSVRGNNEQFFGPGTRLTVL.

This clonotype appeared a few times. V is TRBV12-5 and J is TRBJ1-3, with 7 bases aligning to TRBD1. V lost 0 bases, J lost 1 base, and 3 bases stayed unmatched. The CDR3 extends over 16 amino acids. Germline CDR1 LGHNT, CDR2 FRNRAP. CDR3 amino acids: CASGLVVTGSGNTIYF. In nucleotides, the CDR3 is TGTGCTAGTGGTTTGGTAGTGACAGGGTCTGGAAACACCATATATTTT.

This clonotype was counted only a few times. The rearrangement joins TRBV29-1 to TRBJ2-1; no clear D. V was pared by 4 bases and J by 0 bases, with 10 bases between. This CDR3 has 14 residues. Germline V gene lookup returns CDR1 SQVTM and CDR2 ANQGSEA. The CDR3 protein is CSVGSRSSYNEQFF. The CDR3 region has the DNA TGCAGCGTTGGTTCCAGGAGCTCCTACAATGAGCAGTTCTTC.

This sequence joins TRBV6-5 and TRBJ2-2; D call uncertain. This CDR3 is 14 amino acids long. The germline CDR1 and CDR2 sequences are MNHEY and SVGAGI. Deletions cut 4 bases from V and 1 base from J, with 7 bases between. CDR3: CASSLSWNTGELFF. The CDR3 DNA follows: TGTGCCAGCAGTTTGAGTTGGAACACCGGGGAGCTGTTTTTT.

This clonotype occurred many times. The chain carries TRBV5-6 and TRBJ2-4; D call uncertain. Germline lookup yields CDR1 SGHDT and CDR2 YYEEEE. The CDR3 sequence is 14 residues long. Trimming took 4 bases from V and 0 from J, leaving 8 bases between them. The CDR3 protein is CASSPPLAKNIQYF. The CDR3 DNA is TGTGCCAGCAGCCCGCCGCTAGCCAAAAACATTCAGTACTTC.

The chain has TRBV12-3 or TRBV12-4 and TRBJ1-4; 8 bases line up with TRBD1. There are 16 residues in the CDR3. V lost 4 bases and J lost 7; bases outside the gene matches: 11. CDR3 nucleotides: TGTGCCAGCAGTTCCAGACAGGGGATCGGTTTTGAAAAACTGTTTTTT. Protein product: CASSSRQGIGFEKLFF.